This T cell receptor beta chain was obtained from a study of T-cell memory formation after mild COVID-19. Study-level background: Clusters of TCRs were largely donor specific. Findings and limits, study-wide: CD4/CD8 balance held among clones contracting day 15 to 85, and later expanders leaned CD4+. Mostly located in CM and EM were contracting CD4+ clones, with contracting CD8+ clones located in EMRA.

Trimming shortened V by 3 bases and J by 6 bases, and 11 bases separated the two germline ends. The CDR3 extends over 12 amino acids. Germline values: CDR1 DFQATT, CDR2 SNEGSKA (reference sequence). Via MiXCR, TCRdb re-called the 5' RACE reads, giving one row per CDR3 protein. The table has some 57,000 distinct CDR3 sequences, 9% to 15% seen once. As regards this clonotype: The antigen is unknown.

The receptor comes from a man aged 18-30 years who had mild COVID-19 (a few samples of this study predate the infection). Cell type and time point are not known. Sequencing was performed on PBMCs or a T cell subset sorted from them (not recorded which). J is TRBJ1-2 and V is TRBV20-1; D remains ambiguous. Here the CDR3 DNA reads TGCAGTGCTAGCCTAGGAGGGCATGGCTACACCTTC. This gives the protein CSASLGGHGYTF.